These 23 T cell receptor beta chains originate from one sample sequenced in a study of blood T cells in healthy people across ages. Primers used in a second PCR of roughly 6 to 11 cycles were a sample-barcoded 5' primer and a J-beta primer mix. Each CDR3 protein is one row after TCRdb ran MiXCR on the 5' RACE reads. The table shows about 1.8 million distinct CDR3 sequences, with roughly 50% occurring only once. Source material: blood. These receptors were obtained from a woman aged 40 to 50 in good health.

The chain carries TRBV9 and TRBJ2-1, with D uncertain. The V end lost 0 bases, the J end lost 6 bases, and 10 bases lay between the germline ends. The CDR3 has 14 residues. Germline CDR1 SGDLS, CDR2 YYNGEE. The CDR3 DNA sequence: TGTGCCAGCAGCGTAGTTTCGTTGGGCAATGAGCAGTTCTTC. This translates into CASSVVSLGNEQFF.

V gene TRBV9 combines with J gene TRBJ2-1; a possible D gene is TRBD1 (5 bases). CDR1 and CDR2 (germline): SGDLS, YYNGEE. Trimming removed 4 bases at V and 9 bases at J, with 23 bases between. There are 16 residues in the CDR3. The CDR3 reads CASSPPQTVGPGEQFF. DNA for the CDR3: TGTGCCAGCAGCCCCCCCCAAACGGTGGGGCCGGGTGAGCAGTTCTTC.

This clonotype was seen only a few times. The V and J genes are TRBV12-3 or TRBV12-4 and TRBJ2-7; weak D call: TRBD1 (6 bases). V was trimmed by 4 bases and J by 0 bases, leaving 10 bases between them. The CDR3 spans 14 residues. The CDR3 DNA is TGTGCCAGCAGTTCGGACAGCGGCTCCTACGAGCAGTACTTC. It is translated as CASSSDSGSYEQYF.

J is TRBJ2-1 and V is TRBV4-2; D remains ambiguous. The V end was cut by 1 base, the J end by 10 bases, with 23 bases between. The germline V gene has CDR1 LGHNA and CDR2 YNFKEQ. This CDR3 spans 17 amino acids. CDR3: CASSQGTTSVPEPEQFF. For the CDR3, the DNA is TGTGCCAGCAGCCAAGGCACGACCAGTGTACCCGAACCAGAGCAGTTCTTC.

This clonotype was recorded a few times. The V call is TRBV7-9, the J call TRBJ2-4, with D unresolved. The germline gives CDR1 SEHNR, CDR2 FQNEAQ (reference sequence). The CDR3 is made up of 17 amino acids. Trimming took off 1 base at V and 1 base at J, with 14 bases between the two ends. CDR3 sequence: CASSLEAGVEAKNIQYF. In DNA, the CDR3 is TGTGCCAGCAGCTTAGAGGCAGGAGTGGAGGCCAAAAACATTCAGTACTTC.

As concerns this clonotype: A junction end diverges from the germline sequence, so it may reflect a read error. This rearrangement joins TRBV29-1 to TRBJ2-6; D could derive from TRBD1 or TRBD2 (5 bases each). Germline V gives CDR1 SQVTM, CDR2 ANQGSEA. The CDR3 is 17 amino acids. The CDR3 DNA reads TGCAGCGTTAATTCCAGGGCAGGGAGCTCTGGGGCCAACGTCCAGACTTTC. Amino acid sequence: CSVNSRAGSSGANVQTF.

This chain links TRBV29-1 with TRBJ1-2; 9 bases match TRBD1. With V trimmed by 5 bases and J by 8 bases, 12 bases remained unmatched. Germline loops: CDR1 SQVTM, CDR2 ANQGSEA. This CDR3 comprises 14 residues. The CDR3 reads CSVLGTGFSGGYTF. DNA for the CDR3: TGCAGCGTTCTCGGGACAGGGTTTTCCGGCGGCTACACCTTC. Together with reference TRBV29-1 and TRBJ1-2, the CDR3 gives the full variable domain: SAVISQKPSRDICQRGTSLTIQCQVDSQVTMMFWYRQQPGQSLTLIATANQGSEATYESGFVIDKFPISRPNLTFSTLTVSNMSPEDSSIYLCSVLGTGFSGGYTFGSGTRLTVV.

Of note for this clonotype: Relative to the germline gene, one junction end is altered; a read error may explain this. This chain uses TRBV24-1 with TRBJ2-5; D not certain. The CDR3 runs 13 residues. CDR1 is KGHDR, CDR2 SFDVKD, per germline. The CDR3, as DNA: TGTGCCACCAGTAATTTGCTGACGGAGACCCAGTACTTC. Its translation: CATSNLLTETQYF.

The rearrangement uses TRBV28 and TRBJ1-1; 11 nucleotides agree with TRBD1. V dropped 5 bases and J dropped 5; count of bases not matched to a gene: 7. The CDR3 runs 15 residues. Germline V gene sequence: CDR1 MDHEN, CDR2 SYDVKM. CDR3 region: CASSLSGTGGTEAFF. The CDR3 nucleotides are TGTGCCAGCAGTCTCTCCGGGACAGGGGGAACTGAAGCTTTCTTT.

The chain employs TRBV4-1 and TRBJ1-2; 9 bases are a match to TRBD1. CDR1 MGHRA and CDR2 YSYEKL come from the germline V gene. After removal of 1 base from V and 6 bases from J, the junction contained 3 bases not matched to a gene. The CDR3 consists of 14 residues. Written as DNA, the CDR3 is TGCGCCAGCAGCCAAGTGTGGACAGGGGATGGCTACACCTTC. Translating gives CASSQVWTGDGYTF.

This chain joins TRBV9 and TRBJ2-3, with D hard to call. Germline V gene sequence: CDR1 SGDLS, CDR2 YYNGEE. Trimming left V 5 bases short and J 3 bases short, with 16 bases between. The CDR3 totals 15 residues. The CDR3 sequence: CASSSSTGSTDTQYF. The CDR3 DNA is TGTGCCAGCAGTTCCAGTACCGGGTCTACAGATACGCAGTATTTT. The full variable domain, with the rest looked up from reference TRBV9 and TRBJ2-3, is DSGVTQTPKHLITATGQRVTLRCSPRSGDLSVYWYQQSLDQGLQFLIQYYNGEERAKGNILERFSAQQFPDLHSELNLSSLELGDSALYFCASSSSTGSTDTQYFGPGTRLTVL.

This clonotype was seen a handful of times. This chain uses TRBV6-2 or TRBV6-3 with TRBJ1-2; D is uncertain. Germline CDR1 and CDR2: MNHEY and SVGEGT. V was shortened by 7 bases and J by 4 bases, with 16 bases between the two germline ends. The CDR3 spans 14 residues. As DNA, the CDR3 is TGTGCCAGCACTCTCGAACCCGCGATCTATGGCTACACCTTC. This codes for CASTLEPAIYGYTF.

The V call is TRBV20-1, the J call TRBJ2-3; possible D gene TRBD2, 6 bases. This CDR3 has 13 amino acids. Germline CDR1 and CDR2: DFQATT and SNEGSKA (reference sequence). Between the trimmed V and J ends, which lost 0 bases and 13 bases, there was a span of 17 bases. The CDR3 DNA reads TGCAGTGCTAGAGAGAGAGTGGGACTCGAGGAGTATTTT. Its translation: CSARERVGLEEYF.

This clonotype was observed a few times. The V gene is TRBV7-2, the J gene TRBJ2-3; 8 bases line up with TRBD1. Per the germline V gene, CDR1 is SGHTA and CDR2 is FQGNSA. V trimming: 4 bases; J trimming: 6 bases; junction bases outside the gene matches: 9. This CDR3 region has 15 residues. CDR3 sequence: CASSSTGASLDTQYF. The CDR3 DNA follows: TGTGCCAGCAGCTCGACAGGGGCGTCGTTGGATACGCAGTATTTT.

This clonotype is a singleton in its sample. The genes are TRBV28 and TRBJ2-4; no firm D call. Germline V gives CDR1 MDHEN, CDR2 SYDVKM. This CDR3 is built from 13 residues. V dropped 11 bases and J dropped 0 bases, with 11 bases sitting between them. In nucleotides, the CDR3 is TGTGCCTCCGGGTTATCAGCCAAAAACATTCAGTACTTC. It encodes CASGLSAKNIQYF. The entire variable domain, with the rest obtained from reference TRBV28 and TRBJ2-4, is as follows: DVKVTQSSRYLVKRTGEKVFLECVQDMDHENMFWYRQDPGLGLRLIYFSYDVKMKEKGDIPEGYSVSREKKERFSLILESASTNQTSMYLCASGLSAKNIQYFGAGTRLSVL.

This clonotype was recorded a few times. The rearrangement links TRBV12-3 or TRBV12-4 to TRBJ1-1; 8 nucleotides align to TRBD1. V dropped 6 bases and J dropped 4; count of bases not matched to a gene: 7. This CDR3 spans 14 amino acids. The CDR3 protein is CASRLTGGVTEAFF. CDR3 DNA sequence: TGTGCCAGCAGACTTACAGGGGGGGTCACTGAAGCTTTCTTT.

J is TRBJ1-2 and V is TRBV6-5; weak D call: TRBD1 (6 bases). Per germline, CDR1 MNHEY and CDR2 SVGAGI. Trimming removed 7 bases at V and 8 bases at J, with 14 bases between. CDR3 length equals 12 residues. The CDR3 loop reads CASTGRGIGYTF. For the CDR3, the DNA is TGTGCCAGCACAGGAAGGGGGATCGGCTACACCTTC.

This clonotype showed up just a few times. This may be a read error: a much more frequent sequence differs by one nucleotide. This chain links TRBV10-3 with TRBJ2-4, with D hard to call. The DNA end is more similar to TRBJ2-7, so the J call may be wrong. The CDR3 spans 12 residues. Germline loops: CDR1 ENHRY, CDR2 SYGVKD. CDR3 protein: CAISESDYEQYF. The DNA of the CDR3 is TGTGCCATCAGTGAGTCGGACTACGAGCAGTACTTC.

J is TRBJ2-4 and V is TRBV11-2; D is perhaps TRBD2 (5 bases). Germline CDR1 and CDR2: SGHAT and FQNNGV. This CDR3 spans 17 amino acids. The ends were cut back, 4 bases at V and 1 base at J, with 17 bases in the middle. CDR3 amino acids: CASSSRVSPSAKNIQYF. The CDR3 DNA reads TGTGCCAGCAGCTCGCGGGTCTCACCTAGCGCCAAAAACATTCAGTACTTC.

CDR3 loop: CASSLSGTSGGASYEQYF. Written as DNA, the CDR3 is TGTGCCAGCAGTCTGTCCGGGACTAGCGGGGGGGCCTCCTACGAGCAGTACTTC. The chain uses TRBV3-1 and TRBJ2-7; 16 bases are a match to TRBD2. The CDR3 spans 18 residues. Trimming removed 6 bases from V and 0 bases from J; junction bases left unmatched: 8. CDR1 is LGHDT and CDR2 is YNNKEL in the germline V gene (reference sequence).

This chain links TRBV29-1 with TRBJ2-1, with TRBD1 as a possible D gene (5 bases). CDR1 and CDR2 from the germline V gene are SQVTM and ANQGSEA. This CDR3 contains 13 residues. The V and J ends lost 6 bases and 5 bases respectively, with 14 bases between them. CDR3: CSVTGHSNNEQFF. The CDR3 DNA is TGCAGCGTAACCGGACATAGTAACAATGAGCAGTTCTTC.

The rearrangement joins TRBV6-1 to TRBJ2-2; maybe TRBD1 (6 bases). Deletions cut 10 bases from V and 5 bases from J, with 26 bases between. CDR3 length equals 17 residues. Germline V CDR1 and CDR2: MNHNS, SASEGT. The CDR3 nucleotides read TGTGCCACCTATGGGGGCCCCCGGGACAAGCCAACCGGGGAGCTGTTTTTT. This gives the protein CATYGGPRDKPTGELFF.

CDR3 DNA: TGTGCCAGCAAGAGTTGGGGGACAGGGAACTACGAGCAGTACTTC. Encoded protein: CASKSWGTGNYEQYF. The chain couples TRBV6-2 or TRBV6-3 to TRBJ2-4; 9 nucleotides line up with TRBD1. The DNA end favors TRBJ2-7, so the J call may be wrong. The CDR3 has 15 amino acids. CDR1 and CDR2 from the germline V gene are MNHEY and SVGEGT.